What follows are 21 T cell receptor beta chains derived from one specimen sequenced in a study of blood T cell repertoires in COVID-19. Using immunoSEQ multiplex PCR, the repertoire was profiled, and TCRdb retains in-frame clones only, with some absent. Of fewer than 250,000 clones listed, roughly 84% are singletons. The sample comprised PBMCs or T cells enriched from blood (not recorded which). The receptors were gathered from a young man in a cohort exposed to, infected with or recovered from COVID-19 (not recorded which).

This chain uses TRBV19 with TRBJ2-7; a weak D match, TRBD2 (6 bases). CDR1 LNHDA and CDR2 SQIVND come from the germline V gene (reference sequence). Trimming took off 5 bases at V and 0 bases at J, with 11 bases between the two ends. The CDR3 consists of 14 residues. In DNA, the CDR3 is TGTGCCAGTAGTCCAGCGGGTTACTCCTACGAGCAGTACTTC. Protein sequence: CASSPAGYSYEQYF.

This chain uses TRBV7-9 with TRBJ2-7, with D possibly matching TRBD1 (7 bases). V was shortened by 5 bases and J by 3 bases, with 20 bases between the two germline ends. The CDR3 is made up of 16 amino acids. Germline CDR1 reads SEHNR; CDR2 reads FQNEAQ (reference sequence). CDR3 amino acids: CASSRMMRDSYYEQYF. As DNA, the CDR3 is TGTGCCAGCAGCCGGATGATGCGGGACAGCTACTACGAGCAGTACTTC.

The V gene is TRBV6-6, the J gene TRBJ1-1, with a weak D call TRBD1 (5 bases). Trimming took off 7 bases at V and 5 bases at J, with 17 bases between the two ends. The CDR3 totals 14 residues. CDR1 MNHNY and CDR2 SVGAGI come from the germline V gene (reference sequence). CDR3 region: CASTSGGLGTEAFF. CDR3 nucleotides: TGTGCCAGCACTTCTGGGGGACTGGGAACTGAAGCTTTCTTT.

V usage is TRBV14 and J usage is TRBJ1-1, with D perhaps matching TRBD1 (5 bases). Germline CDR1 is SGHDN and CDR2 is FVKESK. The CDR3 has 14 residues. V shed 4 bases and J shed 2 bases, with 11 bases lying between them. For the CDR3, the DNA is TGTGCCAGCAGCCTGGCTAGGGGTAACACTGAAGCTTTCTTT. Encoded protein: CASSLARGNTEAFF.

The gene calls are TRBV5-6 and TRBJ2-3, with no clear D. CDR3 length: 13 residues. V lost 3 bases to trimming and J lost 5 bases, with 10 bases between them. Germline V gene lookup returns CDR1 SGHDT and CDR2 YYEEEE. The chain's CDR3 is CASSSTSGDTQYF. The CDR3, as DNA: TGTGCCAGCAGCTCTACCTCGGGAGATACGCAGTATTTT. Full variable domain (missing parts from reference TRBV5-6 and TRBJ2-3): DAGVTQSPTHLIKTRGQQVTLRCSPKSGHDTVSWYQQALGQGPQFIFQYYEEEERQRGNFPDRFSGHQFPNYSSELNVNALLLGDSALYLCASSSTSGDTQYFGPGTRLTVL.

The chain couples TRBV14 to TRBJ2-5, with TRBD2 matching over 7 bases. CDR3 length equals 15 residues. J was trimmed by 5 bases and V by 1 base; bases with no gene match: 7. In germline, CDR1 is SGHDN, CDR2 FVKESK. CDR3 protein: CASSQVQGGFETQYF. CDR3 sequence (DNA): TGTGCCAGCAGCCAAGTCCAGGGAGGGTTTGAGACCCAGTACTTC.

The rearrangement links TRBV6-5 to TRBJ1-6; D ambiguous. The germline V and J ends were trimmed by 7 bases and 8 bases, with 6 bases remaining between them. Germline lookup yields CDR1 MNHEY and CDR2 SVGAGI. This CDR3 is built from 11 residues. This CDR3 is CASTRHSPLHF. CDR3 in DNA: TGTGCCAGCACCAGGCATTCACCCCTCCACTTT.

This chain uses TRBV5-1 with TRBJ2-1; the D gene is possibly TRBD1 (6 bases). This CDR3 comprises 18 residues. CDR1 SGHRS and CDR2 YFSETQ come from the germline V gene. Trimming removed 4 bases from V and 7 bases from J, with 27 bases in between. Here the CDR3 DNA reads TGCGCCAGCAGCCAGCCCAAACTTTGGAACAGGGCTTTAAATGAGCAGTTCTTC. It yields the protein CASSQPKLWNRALNEQFF.

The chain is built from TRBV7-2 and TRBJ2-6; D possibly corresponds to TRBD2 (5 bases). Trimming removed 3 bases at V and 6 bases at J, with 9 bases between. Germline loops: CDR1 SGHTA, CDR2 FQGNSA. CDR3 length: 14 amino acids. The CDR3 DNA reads TGTGCCAGCAGCTTGTCCGGGGTGGCCAACGTCCTGACTTTC. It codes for CASSLSGVANVLTF. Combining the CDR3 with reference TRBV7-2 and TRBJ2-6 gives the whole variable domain GAGVSQSPSNKVTEKGKDVELRCDPISGHTALYWYRQSLGQGLEFLIYFQGNSAPDKSGLPSDRFSAERTGGSVSTLTIQRTQQEDSAVYLCASSLSGVANVLTFGAGSRLTVL.

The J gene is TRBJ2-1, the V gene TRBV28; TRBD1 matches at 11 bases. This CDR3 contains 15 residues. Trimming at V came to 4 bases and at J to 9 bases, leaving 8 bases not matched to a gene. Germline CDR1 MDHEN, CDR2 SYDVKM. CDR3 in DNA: TGTGCCAGCAGTTCGCCCGGACAGGGGGCCCCTGAGCAGTTCTTC. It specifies CASSSPGQGAPEQFF.

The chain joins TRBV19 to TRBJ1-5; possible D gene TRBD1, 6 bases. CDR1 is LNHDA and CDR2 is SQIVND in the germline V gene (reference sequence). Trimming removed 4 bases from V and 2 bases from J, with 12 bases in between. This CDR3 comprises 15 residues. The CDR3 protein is CASSNAGVGNQPQHF. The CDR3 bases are TGTGCCAGTAGTAACGCAGGGGTTGGCAATCAGCCCCAGCATTTT.

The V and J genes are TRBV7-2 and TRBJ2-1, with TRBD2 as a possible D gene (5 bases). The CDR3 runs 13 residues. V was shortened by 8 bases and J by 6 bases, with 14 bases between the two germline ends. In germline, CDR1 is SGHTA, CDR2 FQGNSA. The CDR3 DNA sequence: TGTGCCAGCGGGAGACGGGGTACCAATGAGCAGTTCTTC. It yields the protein CASGRRGTNEQFF.

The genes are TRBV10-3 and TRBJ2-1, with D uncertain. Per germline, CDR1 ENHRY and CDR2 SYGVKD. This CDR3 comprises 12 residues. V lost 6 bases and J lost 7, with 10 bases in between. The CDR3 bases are TGTGCCATCAGCCAAGTCCAGAATGAGCAGTTCTTC. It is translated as CAISQVQNEQFF.

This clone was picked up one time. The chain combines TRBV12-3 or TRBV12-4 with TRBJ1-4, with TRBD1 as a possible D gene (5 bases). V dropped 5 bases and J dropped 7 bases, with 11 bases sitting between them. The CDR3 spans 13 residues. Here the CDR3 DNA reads TGTGCCAGCAGTCTCGCAGGGATTGAAAAACTGTTTTTT. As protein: CASSLAGIEKLFF.

The CDR3 DNA is TGTGCCAGCAGCACCGGGACAGGGTCTACAGATACGCAGTATTTT. Amino acids: CASSTGTGSTDTQYF. This rearrangement joins TRBV2 to TRBJ2-3, with 9 bases that match TRBD1. V was pared by 6 bases and J by 3 bases, with 7 bases of the junction left unmatched. The CDR3 totals 15 residues. Germline assignment: CDR1 SNHLY and CDR2 FYNNEI.

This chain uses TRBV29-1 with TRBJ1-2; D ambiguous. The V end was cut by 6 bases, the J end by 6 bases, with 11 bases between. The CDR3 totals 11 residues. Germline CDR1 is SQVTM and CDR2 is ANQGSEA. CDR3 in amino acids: CSVPEAHGYTF. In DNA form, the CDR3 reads TGCAGCGTCCCCGAGGCTCATGGCTACACCTTC.

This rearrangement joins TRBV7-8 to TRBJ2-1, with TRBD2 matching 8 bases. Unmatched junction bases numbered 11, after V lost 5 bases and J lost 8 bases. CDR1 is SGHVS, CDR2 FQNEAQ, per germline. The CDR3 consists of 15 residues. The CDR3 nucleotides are TGTGCCAGCAGCGACCCCGGGACTAGGCGGCATGAGCAGTTCTTC. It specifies CASSDPGTRRHEQFF. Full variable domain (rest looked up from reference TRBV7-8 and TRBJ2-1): GAGVSQSPRYKVAKRGQDVALRCDPISGHVSLFWYQQALGQGPEFLTYFQNEAQLDKSGLPSDRFFAERPEGSVSTLKIQRTQQEDSAVYLCASSDPGTRRHEQFFGPGTRLTVL.

The CDR3 loop reads CASSRSGTGLELFF. The DNA of the CDR3 is TGTGCCAGCAGTCGCTCCGGGACAGGGCTGGAACTGTTTTTT. The chain joins TRBV4-2 to TRBJ1-4; TRBD1 agrees at 9 bases. V lost 6 bases, J lost 12 bases, and 11 bases stayed unmatched. CDR1 is LGHNA and CDR2 is YNFKEQ in the germline V gene. The CDR3 loop spans 14 amino acids.

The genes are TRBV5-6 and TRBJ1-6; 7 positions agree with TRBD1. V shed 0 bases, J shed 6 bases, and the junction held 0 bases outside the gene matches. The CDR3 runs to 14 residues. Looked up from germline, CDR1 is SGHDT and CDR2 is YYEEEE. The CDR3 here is CASSLAGGNSPLHF. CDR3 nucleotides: TGTGCCAGCAGCTTGGCAGGGGGTAATTCACCCCTCCACTTT.

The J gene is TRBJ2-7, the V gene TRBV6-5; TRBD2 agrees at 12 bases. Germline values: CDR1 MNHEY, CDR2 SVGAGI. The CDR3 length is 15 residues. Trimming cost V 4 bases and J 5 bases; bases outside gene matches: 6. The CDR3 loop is CASSSTSGSLNEQYF. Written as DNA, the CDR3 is TGTGCCAGCAGTTCGACTAGCGGGAGTCTCAACGAGCAGTACTTC.

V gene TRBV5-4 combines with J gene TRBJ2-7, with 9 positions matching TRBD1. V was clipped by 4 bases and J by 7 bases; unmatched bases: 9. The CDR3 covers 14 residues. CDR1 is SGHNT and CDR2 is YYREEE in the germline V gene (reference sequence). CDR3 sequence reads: CASSPTDRGWEQYF. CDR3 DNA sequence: TGTGCCAGCAGCCCCACGGACAGGGGTTGGGAGCAGTACTTC.